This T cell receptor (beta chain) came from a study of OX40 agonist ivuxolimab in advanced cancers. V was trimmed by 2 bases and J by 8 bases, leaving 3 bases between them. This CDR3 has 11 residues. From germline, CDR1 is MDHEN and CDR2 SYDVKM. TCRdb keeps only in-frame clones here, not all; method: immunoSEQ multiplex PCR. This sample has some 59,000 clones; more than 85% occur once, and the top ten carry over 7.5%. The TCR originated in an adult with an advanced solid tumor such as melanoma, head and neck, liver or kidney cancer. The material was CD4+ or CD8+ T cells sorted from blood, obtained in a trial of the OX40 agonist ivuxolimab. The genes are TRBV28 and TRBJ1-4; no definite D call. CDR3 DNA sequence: TGTGCCAGCAGTTTAGGGGAAAAACTGTTTTTT. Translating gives CASSLGEKLFF.